A selection of T cell receptor beta chains follows, all from one sample in a study of blood T cell repertoires in COVID-19. The assay was immunoSEQ multiplex PCR, and TCRdb's table has in-frame clones only and misses some. The sample shows 350,000 to 400,000 clones, about 89% of them seen only once. Material: PBMCs or T cells enriched from blood (not recorded which). These receptors were collected from a man aged 35-49 years in a cohort exposed to, infected with or recovered from COVID-19 (not recorded which). Both conserved end residues are part of each CDR3. The order of the fields is CDR3 protein, CDR3 DNA, V gene, J gene, clone size, D gene. D genes are given only for firm matches. Expanded clones get a size class; other rows say once, few or many, or leave the size out.

CASSLNRDQPQHF	TGCGCCAGCAGCCTTAACAGGGACCAGCCCCAGCATTTT	TRBV5-1	TRBJ1-5	.	.
CASRLLGQGDNEQFF	TGTGCCAGCAGGCTGTTGGGACAGGGGGACAATGAGCAGTTCTTC	TRBV7-9	TRBJ2-1	.	TRBD1
CASSPGGNYGYTF	TGTGCCAGCAGTCCGGGGGGTAACTATGGCTACACCTTC	TRBV12-3/TRBV12-4	TRBJ1-2	few	.
CASSLRGAGPRADTQYF	TGTGCCAGCAGTTTAAGGGGAGCGGGACCCCGCGCAGATACGCAGTATTTT	TRBV27	TRBJ2-3	.	TRBD2
CASTPIRDRVQPQHF	TGTGCCAGTACCCCCATCCGGGACAGAGTTCAGCCCCAGCATTTT	TRBV19	TRBJ1-5	.	TRBD1
CASVNRETGYTF	TGTGCCAGCGTAAACAGGGAGACTGGCTACACCTTC	TRBV28	TRBJ1-2	.	.
CASSQTRLQGLNTEAFF	TGTGCCAGCAGCCAAACTCGTCTCCAGGGTCTTAACACTGAAGCTTTCTTT	TRBV3-1/TRBV3-2	TRBJ1-1	.	.
CASSSQGSGNTIYF	TGTGCCAGCAGCTCACAGGGGAGTGGAAACACCATATATTTT	TRBV3-1/TRBV3-2	TRBJ1-3	.	TRBD1
CASSPLRNEQFF	TGTGCCAGCAGTCCTCTCAGAAATGAGCAGTTCTTC	TRBV6-6	TRBJ2-1	.	.
CASSLAVNENTEAFF	TGCGCCAGCAGCTTGGCGGTGAATGAGAACACTGAAGCTTTCTTT	TRBV5-1	TRBJ1-1	.	.
CASSQIQGALTGELFF	TGTGCCAGCTCTCAGATCCAGGGGGCGCTAACCGGGGAGCTGTTTTTT	TRBV18	TRBJ2-2	once	TRBD1
CASSSPREDTQYF	TGTGCCAGCAGCTCCCCGCGGGAGGATACGCAGTATTTT	TRBV5-4	TRBJ2-3	.	TRBD2
CASSHTRSSYEQYF	TGTGCCAGTAGTCATACGCGGAGCTCCTACGAGCAGTACTTC	TRBV19	TRBJ2-7	few	.
CASSRGEGASYNEQFF	TGTGCCAGCAGCAGAGGTGAGGGGGCCTCCTACAATGAGCAGTTCTTC	TRBV14	TRBJ2-1	once	TRBD1
CASSSRTSGKSHEQYF	TGTGCCAGCAGTTCCAGGACTAGCGGGAAGTCCCACGAGCAGTACTTC	TRBV27	TRBJ2-7	.	TRBD2
CATSRDGGGQAYEQYF	TGTGCCACCAGCAGAGATGGGGGGGGGCAGGCTTACGAGCAGTACTTC	TRBV15	TRBJ2-7	.	.
CASSLTAFNQPQHF	TGTGCCAGTAGTTTAACAGCTTTCAATCAGCCCCAGCATTTT	TRBV19	TRBJ1-5	.	.
CASSRGGEAFF	TGTGCCAGCAGCCGCGGGGGGGAAGCTTTCTTT	TRBV3-1/TRBV3-2	TRBJ1-1	.	.
CASTDRGRTYNEQFF	TGTGCCAGCACCGACCGGGGTCGCACCTACAATGAGCAGTTCTTC	TRBV27	TRBJ2-1	.	.
CASRGGASYNSPLHF	TGTGCCAGCAGGGGCGGGGCCTCCTATAATTCACCCCTCCACTTT	TRBV6-5	TRBJ1-6	.	.
CASSLSAGGLLETQYF	TGTGCCAGCAGCTTATCGGCGGGAGGGCTATTGGAGACCCAGTACTTC	TRBV7-9	TRBJ2-5	.	TRBD2
CASSMKSAAYEQYF	TGTGCCAGTAGTATGAAGTCAGCGGCCTACGAGCAGTACTTC	TRBV19	TRBJ2-7	.	.
CASRSLRAGPGAGELFF	TGTGCCAGCAGATCCCTTAGGGCGGGACCCGGTGCCGGGGAGCTGTTTTTT	TRBV11-2	TRBJ2-2	once	.
CASSLTGTNYEQYF	TGTGCCAGCAGCTTGACAGGAACCAACTACGAGCAGTACTTC	TRBV7-8	TRBJ2-7	.	.
CASSLGAGNSYEQYF	TGCGCCAGCAGCTTGGGGGCAGGGAACTCCTACGAGCAGTACTTC	TRBV5-1	TRBJ2-7	.	.
CASRQRQGKETQYF	TGTGCCAGCAGACAACGACAGGGGAAAGAGACCCAGTACTTC	TRBV7-2	TRBJ2-5	.	TRBD1
CASSLTGQQPQHF	TGCGCCAGCAGTCTGACAGGGCAACAGCCCCAGCATTTT	TRBV5-1	TRBJ1-5	.	TRBD1
CASNDRGTDTQYF	TGCGCCAGCAATGACAGGGGAACAGATACGCAGTATTTT	TRBV10-1	TRBJ2-3	.	TRBD1
CASSFTDYGYTF	TGTGCCAGCAGTTTTACAGACTATGGCTACACCTTC	TRBV7-9	TRBJ1-2	.	.
CASSLESGMGGELFF	TGTGCCAGCAGCTTAGAGTCGGGGATGGGCGGGGAGCTGTTTTTT	TRBV7-7	TRBJ2-2	.	.
CASSPGGVSYEQYF	TGTGCCAGCAGCCCAGGGGGAGTCTCCTACGAGCAGTACTTC	TRBV27	TRBJ2-7	.	TRBD1
CAIRASGDYNEQFF	TGTGCCATCAGGGCTAGCGGAGACTACAATGAGCAGTTCTTC	TRBV10-3	TRBJ2-1	.	TRBD2
CSVESQGAGYTF	TGCAGCGTTGAATCACAGGGGGCTGGCTACACCTTC	TRBV29-1	TRBJ1-2	.	TRBD1
CASSSPSGPTYEQYF	TGTGCCAGCAGTTCACCTAGCGGACCTACCTACGAGCAGTACTTC	TRBV28	TRBJ2-7	.	TRBD2
CARWVRGQTYEQYF	TGTGCCAGGTGGGTCAGGGGGCAAACCTACGAGCAGTACTTC	TRBV2	TRBJ2-7	.	TRBD1
CASSLIGRDTEAFF	TGCGCCAGCAGCTTGATCGGCAGGGACACTGAAGCTTTCTTT	TRBV5-1	TRBJ1-1	once	.
CASSIRSYEQYF	TGTGCCAGCAGCATCCGGAGCTACGAGCAGTACTTC	TRBV3-1/TRBV3-2	TRBJ2-7	.	.
CASSLRLADYNEQFF	TGTGCCAGCAGTTTAAGGCTAGCAGATTACAATGAGCAGTTCTTC	TRBV27	TRBJ2-1	.	.
CASSPGGTSGTYEQYF	TGCGCCAGCAGCCCGGGCGGGACTAGCGGTACCTACGAGCAGTACTTC	TRBV4-1	TRBJ2-7	.	TRBD2
CASSARGLRGKETQYF	TGTGCCAGCAGCGCCCGGGGACTGAGGGGCAAAGAGACCCAGTACTTC	TRBV9	TRBJ2-5	.	.
CASRVAQTSGNTDTQYF	TGCGCCAGCAGGGTGGCCCAGACTAGCGGTAACACAGATACGCAGTATTTT	TRBV5-1	TRBJ2-3	.	TRBD2
CASSLGLPEDTQYF	TGTGCCAGCAGTTTAGGGCTGCCAGAAGATACGCAGTATTTT	TRBV28	TRBJ2-3	.	.
CASSLGALLTDTQYF	TGTGCCAGCAGCTTAGGGGCACTTCTCACAGATACGCAGTATTTT	TRBV7-2	TRBJ2-3	.	.
CASSAGQNSNQPQHF	TGTGCCAGCAGCGCTGGACAGAATAGCAATCAGCCCCAGCATTTT	TRBV6-5	TRBJ1-5	.	.
CASSLFLTATNEKLFF	TGTGCCAGCAGTTTATTTCTGACAGCAACTAATGAAAAACTGTTTTTT	TRBV27	TRBJ1-4	many	.
CASSPTGQETQYF	TGTGCCAGCAGCCCTACAGGGCAAGAGACCCAGTACTTC	TRBV3-1/TRBV3-2	TRBJ2-5	once	.
CASSETGDNQPQHF	TGTGCCAGCAGCGAGACAGGGGACAATCAGCCCCAGCATTTT	TRBV9	TRBJ1-5	once	TRBD1
CASSLGEGMVNQPQHF	TGTGCCAGCAGTTTAGGGGAGGGGATGGTCAATCAGCCCCAGCATTTT	TRBV28	TRBJ1-5	.	.
CATSRAGDNSPLHF	TGTGCCACCAGCAGAGCTGGAGATAATTCACCCCTCCACTTT	TRBV15	TRBJ1-6	once	.
CASSRGLHDVGANVLTF	TGCGCCAGCAGCAGGGGACTACATGACGTAGGGGCCAACGTCCTGACTTTC	TRBV5-1	TRBJ2-6	.	TRBD2
CASRVGNDNSPLHF	TGTGCCAGCAGGGTTGGCAACGATAATTCACCCCTCCACTTT	TRBV2	TRBJ1-6	once	.
CASSTSRNTEAFF	TGCGCCAGCAGCACTTCACGGAACACTGAAGCTTTCTTT	TRBV5-1	TRBJ1-1	.	.
CASSPGQGRREQYF	TGCGCCAGCAGCCCCGGACAAGGCCGTCGGGAGCAGTACTTC	TRBV10-1	TRBJ2-7	.	.
CASSSGTVNSPLHF	TGCGCCAGCAGCTCCGGGACAGTTAATTCACCCCTCCACTTT	TRBV5-1	TRBJ1-6	.	TRBD1
CSVDGRGQETQYF	TGCAGCGTTGACGGCAGGGGCCAAGAGACCCAGTACTTC	TRBV29-1	TRBJ2-5	.	.